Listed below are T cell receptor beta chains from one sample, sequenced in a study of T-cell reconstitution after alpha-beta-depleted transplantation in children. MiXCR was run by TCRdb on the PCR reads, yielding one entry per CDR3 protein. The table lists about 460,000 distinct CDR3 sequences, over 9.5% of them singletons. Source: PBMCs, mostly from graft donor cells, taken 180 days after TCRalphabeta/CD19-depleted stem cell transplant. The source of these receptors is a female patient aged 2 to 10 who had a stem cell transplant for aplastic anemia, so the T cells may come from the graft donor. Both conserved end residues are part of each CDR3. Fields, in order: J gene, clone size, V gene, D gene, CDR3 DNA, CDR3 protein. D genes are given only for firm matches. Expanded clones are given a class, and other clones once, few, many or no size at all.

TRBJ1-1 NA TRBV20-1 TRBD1 TGCAGTGCTACCGGGACAGCGAACACTGAAGCTTTCTTT CSATGTANTEAFF
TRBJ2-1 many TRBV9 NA TGTGCCAGCGGCGCTACCAATGAGCAGTTCTTC CASGATNEQFF
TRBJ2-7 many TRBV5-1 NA TGCGCCAGCAGCTTGGTTAGCGACGAGCAGTACTTC CASSLVSDEQYF
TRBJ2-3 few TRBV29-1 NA TGCAGCGCCCGACTAGACTCAGATACGCAGTATTTT CSARLDSDTQYF
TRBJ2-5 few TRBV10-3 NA TGTGCCATCAGTGAGTCCTCCCCCTGGGACCAGTACTTC CAISESSPWDQYF
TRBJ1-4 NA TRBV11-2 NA TGTGCCAGCAGCTCAACAGGACCCTTGACGGAAAAACTGTTTTTT CASSSTGPLTEKLFF
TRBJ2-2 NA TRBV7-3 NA TGTGCCAGCAGCTTGGGATCTACCGGGGAGCTGTTTTTT CASSLGSTGELFF
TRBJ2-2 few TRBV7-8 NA TGTGCCAGCAGCTTAGGTCCGAGCACCGGGGAGCTGTTTTTT CASSLGPSTGELFF
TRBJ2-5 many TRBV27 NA TGTGCCAGCAGTTTTAACAGGGACCAAGAGACCCAGTACTTC CASSFNRDQETQYF
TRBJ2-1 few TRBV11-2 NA TGTGCCAGCAGCTTAGATTCAATTGAGCAGTTCTTC CASSLDSIEQFF
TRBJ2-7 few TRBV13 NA TGTGCCAGCAGCTCGGGGCCGGGAGCGTCCTACGAGCAGTACTTC CASSSGPGASYEQYF
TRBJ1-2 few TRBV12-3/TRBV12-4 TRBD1 TGTGCCAGCAGTGCCGGGACAGCCCAGAGGTACTATGGCTACACCTTC CASSAGTAQRYYGYTF
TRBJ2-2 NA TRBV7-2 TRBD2 TGTGCCAGCAGATTAGGAAGCGGGAGAGACGGGGAGCTGTTTTTT CASRLGSGRDGELFF
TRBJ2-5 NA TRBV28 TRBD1 TGTGCCAGCAGTTTCACAGGGGCGGGTAGGGCCCAGTACTTC CASSFTGAGRAQYF
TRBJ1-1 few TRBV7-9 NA TGTGCCAGCAGCTTCTCCCGGACAGAGAACACTGAAGCTTTCTTT CASSFSRTENTEAFF
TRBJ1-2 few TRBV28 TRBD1 TGTGCCAGCAGTTACCCTACGGACAGGGATCCCTATGGCTACACCTTC CASSYPTDRDPYGYTF
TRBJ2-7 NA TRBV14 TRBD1 TGTGCCAGCAGCCACGGACAGGGGAACTACGAGCAGTACTTC CASSHGQGNYEQYF
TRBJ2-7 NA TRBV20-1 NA TGCAGTGCTAGAGAGGAGGCGGGACAACCCTACGAGCAGTACTTC CSAREEAGQPYEQYF
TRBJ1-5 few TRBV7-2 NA TGTGCCAGCAGCTTGGAATGGCGGGGACTTCAGCCCCAGCATTTT CASSLEWRGLQPQHF
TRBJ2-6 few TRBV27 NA TGTGCCAGCAGTTTTTGGGGAACTGGGGCCAACGTCCTGACTTTC CASSFWGTGANVLTF
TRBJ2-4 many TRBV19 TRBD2 TGTGCCAGTACGGGGACTAGCGTGAACATTCAGTACTTC CASTGTSVNIQYF
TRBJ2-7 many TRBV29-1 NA TGCAGCGTTGAAGGGCCGACAAACTACGAGCAGTACTTC CSVEGPTNYEQYF
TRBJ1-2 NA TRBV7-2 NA TGTGCCAGCAGCCTCCGGGACACCGGTTCCCGGTACACCTTC CASSLRDTGSRYTF
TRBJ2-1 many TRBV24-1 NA TGTGCCACCAGTGACACGGGGATGGAATTAGAGCAGTTCTTC CATSDTGMELEQFF
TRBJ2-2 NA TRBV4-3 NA TGCGCCAGCAGCCAAGGACAGGTCCCCGGGGAGCTGTTTTTT CASSQGQVPGELFF
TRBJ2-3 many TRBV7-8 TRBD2 TGTGCCAGCAGCTTTACTAGCGGGAGGGCAGATACGCAGTATTTT CASSFTSGRADTQYF
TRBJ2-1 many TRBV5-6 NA TGTGCCAGCAGCTCCCTGGAGGGCGCCCACAATGAGCAGTTCTTC CASSSLEGAHNEQFF
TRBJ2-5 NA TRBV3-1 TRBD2 TGTGCCAGCAGCTATCCGGGACTAGTCGATCGAGAGACCCAGTACTTC CASSYPGLVDRETQYF
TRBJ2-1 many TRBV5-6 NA TGTGCCAGCAGACACAACAATGAGCAGTTCTTC CASRHNNEQFF
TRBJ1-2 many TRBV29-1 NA TGCAGCGTGGGACTTGACAGAGGAATTACTAACTATGGCTACACCTTC CSVGLDRGITNYGYTF
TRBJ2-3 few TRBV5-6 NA TGTGCCAGCAGCTTGGTGGGGGTCGGGGATACGCAGTATTTT CASSLVGVGDTQYF
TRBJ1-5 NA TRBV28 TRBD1 TGTGCCAGCAGTCTTCATACGGACAGGGCCGGACAGCCCCAGCATTTT CASSLHTDRAGQPQHF
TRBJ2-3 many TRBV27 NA TGTGCCAGCAGAGATACGCAGTATTTT CASRDTQYF
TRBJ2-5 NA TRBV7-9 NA TGTGCCAGCAGCTCCCTGGACGGATGGTACCAAGAGACCCAGTACTTC CASSSLDGWYQETQYF
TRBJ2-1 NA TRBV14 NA TGTGCCAGCAGCCACGAACTCGTCCATGAGCAGTTCTTC CASSHELVHEQFF
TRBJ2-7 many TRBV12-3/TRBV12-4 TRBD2 TGTGCCAGCAGCCCGACTAGCGGGGGCTACGAGCAGTACTTC CASSPTSGGYEQYF
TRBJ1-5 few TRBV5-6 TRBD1 TGTGCCAGCAGCTTGTTCCGACAGGGAGGGGGAGGGAAGCCCCAGCATTTT CASSLFRQGGGGKPQHF
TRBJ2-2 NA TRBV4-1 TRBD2 TGCGCCAGCAGCCACTCCGGACTAGGTATAGGGGAGCTGTTTTTT CASSHSGLGIGELFF
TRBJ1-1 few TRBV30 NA TGTGCCTGGAGGTCTTGGGAGGGGACTGAAGCTTTCTTT CAWRSWEGTEAFF
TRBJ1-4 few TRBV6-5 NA TGTGCCAGCAGTTACTCGACCAGCGCTAATGAAAAACTGTTTTTT CASSYSTSANEKLFF
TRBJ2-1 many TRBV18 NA TGTGCCAGCTCACCACGGGGGGATGAGGATGAGCAGTTCTTC CASSPRGDEDEQFF
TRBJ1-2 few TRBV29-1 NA TGCAGCGCAGGTCAGGGGCGCGTCTATGGCTACACCTTC CSAGQGRVYGYTF
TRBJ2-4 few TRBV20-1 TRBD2 TGCAGTGCTAGAGATGTGGCTAGCGGGAACAAAAACATTCAGTACTTC CSARDVASGNKNIQYF
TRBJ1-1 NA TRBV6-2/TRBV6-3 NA TGTGCCAGCAGCCTCCGACAGCAGAACACTGAAGCTTTCTTT CASSLRQQNTEAFF
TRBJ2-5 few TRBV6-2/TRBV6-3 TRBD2 TGTGCCAGCAATCCTAGCGGGAGATTGTTTGGGGAGACCCAGTACTTC CASNPSGRLFGETQYF
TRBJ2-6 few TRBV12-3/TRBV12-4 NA TGTGCCAGCAGCCTTACCCCTGCTCTCTCTGGGGCCAACGTCCTGACTTTC CASSLTPALSGANVLTF
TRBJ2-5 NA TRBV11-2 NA TGTAGAGGGGGGCAGACCCAGTACTTC CRGGQTQYF
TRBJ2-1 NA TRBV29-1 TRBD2 TGCAGCGTTGTAAGAGCGGGAGGTGAGAATGAGCAGTTCTTC CSVVRAGGENEQFF
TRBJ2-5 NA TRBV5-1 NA TGCGCCAGCAGCTTCGGGCCGACAGAAGAGACCCAGTACTTC CASSFGPTEETQYF